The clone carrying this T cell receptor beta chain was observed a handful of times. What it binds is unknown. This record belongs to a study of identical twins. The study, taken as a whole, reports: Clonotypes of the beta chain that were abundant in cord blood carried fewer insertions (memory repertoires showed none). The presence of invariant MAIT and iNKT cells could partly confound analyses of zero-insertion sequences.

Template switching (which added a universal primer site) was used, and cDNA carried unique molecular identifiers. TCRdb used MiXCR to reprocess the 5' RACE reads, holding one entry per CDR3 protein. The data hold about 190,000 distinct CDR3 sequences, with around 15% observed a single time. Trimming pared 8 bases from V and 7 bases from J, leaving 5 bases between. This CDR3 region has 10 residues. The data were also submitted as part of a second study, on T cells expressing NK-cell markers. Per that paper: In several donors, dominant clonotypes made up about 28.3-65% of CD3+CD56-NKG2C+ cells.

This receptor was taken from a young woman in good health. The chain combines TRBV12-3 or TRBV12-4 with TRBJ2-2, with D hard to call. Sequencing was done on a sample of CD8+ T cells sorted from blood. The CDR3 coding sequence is TGTGCCAGCCACGGCGGGGAGCTGTTTTTT. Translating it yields CASHGGELFF.